The present T cell receptor (beta chain) was sequenced within a study of beta chain features in type 1 diabetes. At the level of the study: Sorted cell examination encompassed roughly 110 million cells across all samples. Notes on the study in general: Small HLA sub-analyses could not settle whether HLA shapes TCRB rearrangement.

Cells sorted by CD45RO/CCR7/CD25/CD127/CD95/CD27 comprised CD4+ naive, central memory, regulatory and stem cell-like memory cells. Sequenced material consisted of expressed TCRB transcripts (all of the isolated RNA was reverse transcribed). This table comes from immunoSEQ multiplex PCR, and its TCRdb copy is limited to in-frame clones, with some not included. The top ten clones hold 0.05% to 0.065% of a sample with approximately 470,000 clones, roughly 31% of them seen once. As concerns this clone: Its specificity is not known.

Germline trimming cut 5 bases from V and 5 bases from J; bases unmatched to any gene: 5. This CDR3 is built from 14 residues. CDR1 and CDR2 from the germline V gene are MNHEY and SVGAGI. The V call is TRBV6-5, the J call TRBJ1-2; 10 bases map to TRBD1. The material sequenced was naive CD4+ T cells from blood. The sequence was collected from a man between 18 and 35 years old in good health. The CDR3 sequence: CASSSDRGLYGYTF. The DNA of the CDR3 is TGTGCCAGCAGTAGCGACAGGGGGCTATATGGCTACACCTTC.